These 31 T cell receptor beta chains share one sample of origin, sequenced in a study of CD8+CD57+ T cells in acquired aplastic anemia. Patients chosen for sequencing had shown CD8+CD57+ cell expansion by flow cytometry. Template material for TCR beta VDJ and CDR3 profiling consisted of genomic DNA. MiXCR, run by TCRdb on the reads, gives a single entry per CDR3 protein. The repertoire holds 150,000 to 200,000 distinct CDR3 sequences, with around half as singletons. The sample was sorted CD4+, CD8+, or CD8+CD57+ T cells (not recorded which) from PBMCs. The receptors here all came from a human donor with aplastic anemia.

V is TRBV20-1 and J is TRBJ2-7, with TRBD1 matching over 8 bases. This CDR3 is 13 amino acids long. The germline V gene encodes CDR1 DFQATT and CDR2 SNEGSKA (reference sequence). J lost 6 bases, V lost 3 bases, and 7 bases had no gene match. Here the CDR3 reads CSARRGQAAEQYF. CDR3 bases: TGCAGTGCTAGGCGGGGACAGGCCGCCGAGCAGTACTTC.

This clonotype was picked up a small number of times. The CDR3 region is CASSDYDSPLHF. As DNA, the CDR3 is TGTGCCAGCAGTGATTACGATTCACCCCTCCACTTT. The chain is built from TRBV2 and TRBJ1-6; D is uncertain. The CDR3 extends over 12 amino acids. Per germline, CDR1 SNHLY and CDR2 FYNNEI. With 3 bases removed from V and 8 bases from J, the gap between germline ends came to 5 bases.

This clonotype appeared a few times. This chain's CDR3 is CASSLVRGKGHGELFF. The CDR3 DNA is TGTGCCAGCAGCTTAGTTCGGGGAAAAGGGCACGGGGAGCTGTTTTTT. The chain recombines TRBV11-2 with TRBJ2-2; D possibly corresponds to TRBD2 (5 bases). Germline CDR1 is SGHAT and CDR2 is FQNNGV. Trimming took off 1 base at V and 7 bases at J, with 16 bases between the two ends. This CDR3 spans 16 amino acids.

V is TRBV7-9 and J is TRBJ1-1; no clear D. V lost 5 bases and J 4 bases, leaving 5 bases between the germline ends. This CDR3 has 11 amino acids. CDR1 is SEHNR and CDR2 is FQNEAQ in the germline V gene (reference sequence). The CDR3: CASSPSTEAFF. CDR3 nucleotides: TGTGCCAGCAGCCCCTCCACTGAAGCTTTCTTT. The variable domain in full, completed from reference TRBV7-9 and TRBJ1-1, reads DTGVSQNPRHKITKRGQNVTFRCDPISEHNRLYWYRQTLGQGPEFLTYFQNEAQLEKSRLLSDRFSAERPKGSFSTLEIQRTEQGDSAMYLCASSPSTEAFFGQGTRLTVV.

This clonotype was seen ten or more times. The chain couples TRBV15 to TRBJ1-2, with D tentatively TRBD1 (6 bases). The V end lost 0 bases, the J end lost 3 bases, and 11 bases lay between the germline ends. Germline CDR1 and CDR2: LNHNV and YYDKDF (reference sequence). CDR3 size: 15 residues. CDR3 nucleotide sequence: TGTGCCACCAGCAGAGAGGGTCCAGGGGACTATGGCTACACCTTC. Translation: CATSREGPGDYGYTF.

The V gene is TRBV10-3, the J gene TRBJ1-5; 10 bases match TRBD1. The V gene end was trimmed by 6 bases and the J gene end by 2 bases; junction bases not matched to a gene: 4. There are 15 residues in the CDR3. Germline CDR1 and CDR2: ENHRY and SYGVKD. The CDR3 reads CAIRDRGAGNQPQHF. CDR3 sequence (DNA): TGTGCCATCAGGGACAGGGGGGCGGGCAATCAGCCCCAGCATTTT.

This clonotype turned up a few times. The chain uses TRBV6-1 and TRBJ1-1, with 10 positions matching TRBD1. Per germline, CDR1 MNHNS and CDR2 SASEGT. The CDR3 covers 15 residues. Trimming took 6 bases from V and 7 from J; bases not matched to a gene: 11. The DNA of the CDR3 is TGTGCCAGCAGAAAAAAAGGACAGGGGGTCTTTGAAGCTTTCTTT. It is translated as CASRKKGQGVFEAFF.

Worth noting for this clonotype: A much bigger clone sits one base away, suggesting this may be a read error. V gene TRBV7-2 combines with J gene TRBJ2-7, with 7 bases identical to TRBD1. This CDR3 has 13 residues. Germline V CDR1 and CDR2: SGHTA, FQGNSA. J gave up 2 bases and V 5 bases, and 3 bases lay outside the gene matches. The CDR3 nucleotides read TGTGCCAGCAGCGTGACAGGGACCTACGAGCAGTACTTC. This sequence encodes CASSVTGTYEQYF.

There are many counts of this clonotype. The V call is TRBV6-4, the J call TRBJ2-1; a possible D gene is TRBD1 (6 bases). CDR1 and CDR2 from the germline V gene are MRHNA and SNTAGT. The ends were cut back, 2 bases at V and 4 bases at J, with 6 bases in the middle. This CDR3 is 13 amino acids long. Here the CDR3 reads CASSDRGYNEQFF. In nucleotides, the CDR3 is TGTGCCAGCAGTGACAGGGGGTACAATGAGCAGTTCTTC.

In this sample, this clonotype turned up once. This chain joins TRBV19 and TRBJ1-2, with 9 bases matching TRBD1. CDR1 and CDR2 from the germline V gene are LNHDA and SQIVND (reference sequence). The trim removed 6 bases at V and 7 bases at J, leaving 3 bases unmatched. This CDR3 region has 12 residues. CDR3 in DNA: TGTGCCAGTAGCGGGACAGGGACTGGCTACACCTTC. Translation gives CASSGTGTGYTF.

DNA of the CDR3: TGTGCCATCAGTGAAGTTTCCGGGGCTAGCGGGAACTACGAGCAGTACTTC. The encoded protein is CAISEVSGASGNYEQYF. The J gene is TRBJ2-7, the V gene TRBV10-3, with TRBD2 matching 9 bases. The germline CDR1 and CDR2 sequences are ENHRY and SYGVKD. This CDR3 is built from 17 residues. V lost 3 bases and J lost 3; bases outside the gene matches: 12.

This chain links TRBV19 with TRBJ1-6, with TRBD1 matching 7 bases. The junction had 4 bases not matched to a gene; V was cut back by 4 bases and J by 7 bases. This CDR3 spans 14 amino acids. The V gene's germline CDR1 is LNHDA and CDR2 SQIVND (reference sequence). CDR3 region: CASSTSTGNSPLHF. The CDR3 DNA sequence: TGTGCCAGTAGTACTTCGACAGGGAATTCACCCCTCCACTTT.

This chain joins TRBV29-1 and TRBJ2-7; D gene ambiguous. Trimming stripped 7 bases from V and 0 bases from J, with 13 bases between. This CDR3 comprises 13 residues. In germline, CDR1 is SQVTM, CDR2 ANQGSEA. The CDR3 spells CSALKGLSYEQYF. The DNA for the CDR3 is TGCAGCGCATTAAAAGGCCTCTCCTACGAGCAGTACTTC.

This clonotype was recorded at least ten times. The chain uses TRBV7-7 and TRBJ2-2, with D maybe TRBD1 (6 bases). Germline-derived CDR1 and CDR2 are SSHAT and FNYEAQ (reference sequence). V lost 0 bases, J lost 5 bases, and 10 bases lay in between. The CDR3 extends over 15 amino acids. The CDR3 DNA follows: TGTGCCAGCAGCTTAGCTACAGGGCGAACCGGGGAGCTGTTTTTT. It encodes CASSLATGRTGELFF.

The V and J genes are TRBV15 and TRBJ2-1; no definite D call. The CDR3 runs 12 residues. The V gene's germline CDR1 is LNHNV and CDR2 YYDKDF (reference sequence). Deletions cut 8 bases from V and 0 bases from J, with 5 bases between. CDR3 loop: CATGISYNEQFF. The DNA of the CDR3 is TGTGCCACCGGTATCTCCTACAATGAGCAGTTCTTC.

The sample holds a few counts of this clonotype. V usage is TRBV19 and J usage is TRBJ1-5, with TRBD1 matching 7 bases. Germline assignment: CDR1 LNHDA and CDR2 SQIVND (reference sequence). Trimming cost V 6 bases and J 4 bases; bases outside gene matches: 3. This CDR3 region has 13 residues. The CDR3 DNA is TGTGCCAGTAGCCTACAGGGGAATCAGCCCCAGCATTTT. As protein: CASSLQGNQPQHF.

The J gene is TRBJ1-1, the V gene TRBV10-3, with D unresolved. The CDR3 runs to 15 residues. V lost 5 bases, J lost 0 bases, and 13 bases lay in between. Germline V CDR1 and CDR2: ENHRY, SYGVKD. The CDR3 coding sequence is TGTGCCATCAGTCCTGGGCAGGCGCTGAACACTGAAGCTTTCTTT. It yields the protein CAISPGQALNTEAFF.

The chain carries TRBV7-2 and TRBJ2-7, with 8 bases matching TRBD2. This CDR3 has 15 amino acids. V lost 3 bases and J lost 4; bases outside the gene matches: 8. Germline loops: CDR1 SGHTA, CDR2 FQGNSA. The CDR3 spells CASSFGAGAIYEQYF. The CDR3 bases are TGTGCCAGCAGCTTCGGAGCGGGAGCGATATACGAGCAGTACTTC.

CDR3 protein: CASNKSQGRTHQPQHF. CDR3 DNA: TGTGCCAGTAACAAGTCCCAGGGAAGGACTCATCAGCCCCAGCATTTT. The chain recombines TRBV19 with TRBJ1-5; maybe TRBD1 (5 bases). Per germline, CDR1 LNHDA and CDR2 SQIVND (reference sequence). Trimming pared 7 bases from V and 5 bases from J, leaving 21 bases between. The CDR3 extends over 16 amino acids. Full variable domain (outside the CDR3, taken from reference TRBV19 and TRBJ1-5): DGGITQSPKYLFRKEGQNVTLSCEQNLNHDAMYWYRQDPGQGLRLIYYSQIVNDFQKGDIAEGYSVSREKKESFPLTVTSAQKNPTAFYLCASNKSQGRTHQPQHFGDGTRLSIL.

This clonotype was seen ten or more times. The rearrangement links TRBV12-3 or TRBV12-4 to TRBJ2-3, with 8 bases matching TRBD2. Trimming at V came to 7 bases and at J to 6 bases, leaving 15 bases not matched to a gene. The CDR3 runs to 16 residues. The DNA for the CDR3 is TGTGCCAGCACCTTCGGTCCAAGCGGGGGATCGGATACGCAGTATTTT. It specifies CASTFGPSGGSDTQYF.

The V and J genes are TRBV12-3 or TRBV12-4 and TRBJ2-5; perhaps TRBD2 as D (6 bases). The V and J ends lost 8 bases and 5 bases respectively, with 15 bases between them. The CDR3 length is 13 residues. CDR3 sequence (DNA): TGTGCCAGCTCAAACCAGCGGGCGGAGACCCAGTACTTC. It codes for CASSNQRAETQYF.

In this sample, this clonotype turned up many times. V gene TRBV6-4 combines with J gene TRBJ2-1; TRBD2 aligns across 7 bases. Germline values: CDR1 MRHNA, CDR2 SNTAGT. V was pared by 6 bases and J by 7 bases, with 6 bases of the junction left unmatched. This CDR3 has 13 amino acids. DNA of the CDR3: TGTGCCAGCAGCCACGACGGGGGGAATGAGCAGTTCTTC. It translates to CASSHDGGNEQFF.

In its sample, this clonotype was seen a few times. One end of the junction does not line up with germline, which may come from a read error. The chain carries TRBV7-7 and TRBJ2-7; 7 nucleotides line up with TRBD1. This CDR3 comprises 14 residues. Germline lookup yields CDR1 SSHAT and CDR2 FNYEAQ (reference sequence). CDR3 DNA sequence: TGTGCTAGCAGCTTAGAGGGGGCGTGGAGCGAGCAGTACTTC. Its protein is CASSLEGAWSEQYF.

About this clonotype itself: A much larger clone lies a single base off, so this may be a read error. The rearrangement joins TRBV20-1 to TRBJ2-3; TRBD2 aligns across 7 bases. This CDR3 has 15 residues. Trimming removed 5 bases from V and 2 bases from J; junction bases left unmatched: 10. The germline V gene has CDR1 DFQATT and CDR2 SNEGSKA (reference sequence). The CDR3 region is CSAPGAGRDTDTQYF. The CDR3, as DNA: TGCAGTGCTCCCGGGGCGGGGAGGGACACAGATACGCAGTATTTT.

The chain uses TRBV11-2 and TRBJ1-1, with 7 nucleotides matching TRBD1. The CDR3 is made up of 14 amino acids. The germline V gene encodes CDR1 SGHAT and CDR2 FQNNGV. J lost 7 bases, V lost 7 bases, and 12 bases had no gene match. CDR3 protein: CASNTPGQRGEAFF. CDR3 nucleotides: TGTGCCAGCAACACACCGGGACAGCGAGGTGAAGCTTTCTTT.

This clonotype was recorded at least ten times. This sequence joins TRBV5-1 and TRBJ2-7, with D maybe TRBD2 (6 bases). The CDR3 has 16 residues. The V gene's germline CDR1 is SGHRS and CDR2 YFSETQ. The V end lost 0 bases, the J end lost 2 bases, and 15 bases lay between the germline ends. The CDR3 here is CASSLAAGLAAYEQYF. CDR3 coding DNA: TGCGCCAGCAGCTTGGCCGCGGGGCTTGCTGCCTACGAGCAGTACTTC.

This sequence joins TRBV7-9 and TRBJ2-7, with D possibly TRBD1 on 6 matching bases. Germline V lookup: CDR1 SEHNR, CDR2 FQNEAQ (reference sequence). The CDR3 spans 13 residues. CDR3 residues: CASQPGQGYEQYF. The CDR3 DNA sequence: TGTGCGTCCCAGCCGGGACAAGGCTACGAGCAGTACTTC.

This clonotype occurred a few times. The rearrangement links TRBV15 to TRBJ1-1; D unresolved. The CDR3 contains 13 residues. Germline CDR1 and CDR2: LNHNV and YYDKDF (reference sequence). Trimming removed 3 bases at V and 12 bases at J, with 17 bases between. CDR3 bases: TGTGCCACCAGCAGGGACTTGCGAGAGTTGTCTTTCTTT. It encodes CATSRDLRELSFF.

This chain joins TRBV29-1 and TRBJ1-1; 9 bases fit TRBD1. CDR1 is SQVTM, CDR2 ANQGSEA, per germline. The CDR3 contains 13 residues. V dropped 6 bases and J dropped 3; count of bases not matched to a gene: 5. The CDR3 DNA sequence: TGCAGCGTGGACAGGGGAGGGGACACTGAAGCTTTCTTT. Translating gives CSVDRGGDTEAFF.

Note on this clonotype: Mismatch with germline at one junction end may stem from a read error. J is TRBJ1-6 and V is TRBV15; no clear D gene. From germline, CDR1 is LNHNV and CDR2 YYDKDF (reference sequence). This CDR3 contains 13 residues. CDR3 region: CAASRVSYSPLHF. The CDR3, as DNA: TGTGCCGCCAGCAGAGTTTCGTATTCACCCCTCCACTTT.

This clonotype was recorded many times. The J gene is TRBJ1-2, the V gene TRBV5-1, with TRBD1 as a possible D gene (6 bases). The CDR3 spans 13 residues. The V end lost 8 bases, the J end lost 9 bases, and 20 bases lay between the germline ends. Germline CDR1 SGHRS, CDR2 YFSETQ. The chain's CDR3 is CASNLGQQGRYTF. The CDR3 DNA sequence: TGCGCCAGTAACCTAGGACAGCAGGGCCGCTACACCTTC.